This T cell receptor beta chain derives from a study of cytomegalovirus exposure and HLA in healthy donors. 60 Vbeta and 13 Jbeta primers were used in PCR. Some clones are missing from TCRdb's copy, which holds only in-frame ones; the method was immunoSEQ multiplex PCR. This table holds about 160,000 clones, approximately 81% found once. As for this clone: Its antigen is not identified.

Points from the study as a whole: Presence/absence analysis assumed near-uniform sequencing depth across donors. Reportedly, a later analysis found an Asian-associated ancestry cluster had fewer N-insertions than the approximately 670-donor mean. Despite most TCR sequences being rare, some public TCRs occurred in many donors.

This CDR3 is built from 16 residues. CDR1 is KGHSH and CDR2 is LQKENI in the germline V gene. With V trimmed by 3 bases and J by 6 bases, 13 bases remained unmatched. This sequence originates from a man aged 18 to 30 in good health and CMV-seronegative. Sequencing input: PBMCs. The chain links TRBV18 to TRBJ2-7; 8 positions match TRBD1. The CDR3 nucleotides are TGTGCCAGCTCACCCGCAGGGGGCACCTCTACCGGCGAGCAGTACTTC. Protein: CASSPAGGTSTGEQYF.